Below are 8 T cell receptor beta chains sequenced from a single sample in a study of graft-versus-host responses after intestinal transplantation. Sequenced by immunoSEQ multiplex PCR; TCRdb stores in-frame clones only, minus some. The sample comprises about 97,000 clones, about 93% of which are singletons, and roughly 16% rests with the top ten. The sample was PBMCs, taken around 450 days after intestinal transplant. Source of these receptors: a human patient who received an intestinal transplant, so some T cells may come from the graft donor.

The chain recombines TRBV5-1 with TRBJ2-3; 7 nucleotides line up with TRBD2. The CDR3 consists of 16 residues. Germline V CDR1 and CDR2: SGHRS, YFSETQ. Unmatched junction bases numbered 7, after V lost 1 base and J lost 2 bases. As DNA, the CDR3 is TGCGCCAGCAGCTTGCCGGCTAGCGGCAACACAGATACGCAGTATTTT. Encoded protein: CASSLPASGNTDTQYF.

This clone was seen a handful of times. The V call is TRBV7-6, the J call TRBJ2-1, with D perhaps TRBD2 (5 bases). The germline gives CDR1 SGHVS, CDR2 FNYEAQ. V was trimmed by 3 bases and J by 7 bases, leaving 13 bases between them. CDR3 size: 14 residues. The CDR3, as DNA: TGTGCCAGCAGCTTCCGGACGGGAAGGAATGAGCAGTTCTTC. Protein: CASSFRTGRNEQFF.

The rearrangement joins TRBV7-9 to TRBJ2-5; maybe TRBD2 (5 bases). The ends were cut back, 7 bases at V and 5 bases at J, with 17 bases in the middle. CDR1 SEHNR and CDR2 FQNEAQ come from the germline V gene (reference sequence). The CDR3 contains 14 residues. This chain's CDR3 is CASTPYRGGETQYF. The DNA of the CDR3 is TGTGCCAGCACCCCGTATCGCGGCGGGGAGACCCAGTACTTC.

The chain couples TRBV14 to TRBJ1-1; D may be TRBD1 (5 bases). Deletions cut 0 bases from V and 10 bases from J, with 9 bases between. This CDR3 is 12 amino acids long. Per the germline V gene, CDR1 is SGHDN and CDR2 is FVKESK. Here the CDR3 reads CASSQDDRRAFF. CDR3 bases: TGTGCCAGCAGCCAAGACGACAGAAGAGCTTTCTTT. Combining the CDR3 with reference TRBV14 and TRBJ1-1 gives the whole variable domain EAGVTQFPSHSVIEKGQTVTLRCDPISGHDNLYWYRRVMGKEIKFLLHFVKESKQDESGMPNNRFLAERTGGTYSTLKVQPAELEDSGVYFCASSQDDRRAFFGQGTRLTVV.

This chain uses TRBV4-1 with TRBJ1-2, with a weak D call TRBD1 (5 bases). This CDR3 spans 16 amino acids. Germline V CDR1 and CDR2: MGHRA, YSYEKL. Trimming removed 4 bases at V and 1 base at J, with 16 bases between. The CDR3 DNA reads TGCGCCAGCAGCCTCACGCAGGGTGAGCATAACTATGGCTACACCTTC. It translates to CASSLTQGEHNYGYTF.

The chain is built from TRBV6-5 and TRBJ1-1, with D unresolved. CDR3 length equals 12 residues. V was shortened by 0 bases and J by 8 bases, with 7 bases between the two germline ends. Germline CDR1 reads MNHEY; CDR2 reads SVGAGI. CDR3 residues: CASSYSSQEAFF. For the CDR3, the DNA is TGTGCCAGCAGTTACTCGTCCCAGGAAGCTTTCTTT.

In this sample, this clone is medium-sized (0.01 to 0.1%). This chain joins TRBV6-5 and TRBJ1-3; D gene unclear. V was shortened by 7 bases and J by 0 bases, with 10 bases between the two germline ends. Germline CDR1 and CDR2: MNHEY and SVGAGI. This CDR3 spans 14 amino acids. The CDR3 sequence is CASKLRGSGNTIYF. As DNA, the CDR3 is TGTGCCAGCAAGTTACGAGGCTCTGGAAACACCATATATTTT.

The rearrangement links TRBV6-5 to TRBJ2-7; weak D call: TRBD2 (5 bases). Germline CDR1 and CDR2: MNHEY and SVGAGI. This CDR3 has 14 amino acids. V gave up 6 bases and J gave up 0 bases, with 12 bases separating them. As DNA, the CDR3 is TGTGCCAGCAGCCCTACGGGGAGCTCCTACGAGCAGTACTTC. It translates to CASSPTGSSYEQYF.